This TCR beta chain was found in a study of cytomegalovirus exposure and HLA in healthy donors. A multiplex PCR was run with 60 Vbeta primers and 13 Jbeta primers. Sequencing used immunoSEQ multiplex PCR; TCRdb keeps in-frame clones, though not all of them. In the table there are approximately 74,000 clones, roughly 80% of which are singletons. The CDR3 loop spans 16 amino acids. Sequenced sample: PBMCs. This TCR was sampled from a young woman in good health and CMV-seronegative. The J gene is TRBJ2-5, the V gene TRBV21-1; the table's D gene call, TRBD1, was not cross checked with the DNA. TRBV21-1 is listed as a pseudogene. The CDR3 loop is CASSNPGRGPQETQYF. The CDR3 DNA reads TGTGCCAGCAGCAACCCGGGAAGGGGGCCGCAAGAGACCCAGTACTTC.